This T cell receptor (beta chain) was retrieved from a study of blood T cell repertoires in COVID-19. The wider study: Some COVID-19 samples were acute and others convalescent; all came from the United States, Italy and Spain.

Measured with immunoSEQ multiplex PCR; TCRdb has only the in-frame clones, and not every one. This sample has under 200,000 clones, with around 90% found just once. This clone has a handful of counts. After removal of 2 bases from V and 8 bases from J, the junction contained 10 bases not matched to a gene. This CDR3 contains 15 residues. Germline CDR1 MNHNS, CDR2 SASEGT. Sequences were obtained from peripheral blood. This TCR came from an elderly woman with COVID-19, enrolled during active disease. The chain couples TRBV6-1 to TRBJ2-3, with TRBD2 matching over 7 bases. CDR3 in DNA: TGTGCCAGCAGTGAATCGGCGGGAGCAGCGGCTACGCAGTATTTT. Translating it yields CASSESAGAAATQYF.